Reported below is one T cell receptor beta chain. The CDR3 is 15 amino acids. Germline V gene data show CDR1 as KGHDR and CDR2 as SFDVKD. Trimming removed 7 bases at V and 4 bases at J, with 16 bases between. The data belong to a study of T cell repertoires in cytomegalovirus infection. Study as a whole: TCR beta signatures that were public indicated CMV infection and matching HLA type.

TCRdb re-derived calls from the reads in MiXCR, one entry per CDR3 protein. Of 200,000 to 300,000 distinct CDR3 sequences in the sample, over 9% were seen once. Specimen: PBMCs. This receptor was taken from a human donor in good health (CMV status not recorded). Some clones in this sample may be carry-over from other donors' samples. The V call is TRBV24-1, the J call TRBJ2-1; D unresolved. The CDR3 spells CATRPRVANYNEQFF. The DNA of the CDR3 is TGTGCCACCAGGCCCCGGGTTGCCAATTACAATGAGCAGTTCTTC.